Detailed here is one T cell receptor beta chain. Its antigen has not been determined. Nothing much larger sits one base from this clone, and base qualities are not available. The data belong to a study of blood T cells in healthy people across ages (dated by TCRdb to 2015 to 2017). For the study in its entirety: In model experiments, template switching captured roughly one uniquely barcoded TCR beta cDNA molecule for every two T cells. The study measured age-related changes in TCR beta repertoire diversity using deep sequencing normalized with unique cDNA molecular identifiers. Donors were grouped into four age groups: young (average roughly 15 years), middle-aged (around 39), aged (62) and long-lived (about 89). Using the same blood draw, the study looked at two additional independent replicas of 1 million unique cDNA reads for two donors, one aged 18 to 29 and the other aged 80 or older.

The donors were some 39 Caucasian individuals from Russia, aged roughly 6 to 100 years, who were systemically healthy. Each donor gave ten milliliters of peripheral blood, drawn into EDTA-treated Vacutainer tubes. PBMCs were isolated by Ficoll-Paque density-gradient centrifugation, with at least 6.5 million obtained per sample. Total RNA, at least 5 micrograms per sample, was extracted from PBMCs with Trizol reagent. The percentages of naive CD45RAhigh/CD27high T cells were determined by flow cytometry on a PBMC aliquot from every donor. Libraries were made using 5' RACE. Sequencing used an Illumina HiSeq 2500. A second roughly 6 to 12 cycle PCR used a sample-barcoded 5' primer and a J-beta primer mix. A unique molecular identifier was introduced onto each TCR beta cDNA molecule by a template-switch 5' adaptor carrying 12 random nucleotides. Each sample yielded at least 3 million CDR3-containing paired-end reads. All of the RNA was converted into first-strand cDNA using the Mint cDNA synthesis kit, with a TRBC-specific oligonucleotide serving as the primer. After uracil-DNA glycosylase treatment, a first 18-cycle PCR used universal primers M1SS and BC2_uni_R on all cDNA. In the source study's methods: For normalization, 1 million high-quality reads, each with a distinct molecular identifier, were randomly selected from each sample. Reads with shared molecular identifiers were discarded instead of being binned into consensus sequences. MiTCR, set to a Q25 quality threshold and the strictest error-elimination algorithm, was used for CDR3 identification, clonotype clustering and error correction. A nonparametric unseen species model with Euler transformation was used to estimate lower-bound total TCR beta diversity. The raw public reads went through TCRdb reprocessing: fastp at Q25, MiXCR clone calling, in-frame beta chains kept. Records with the same CDR3 protein are collapsed into one entry carrying the most frequent genes and DNA. TCRdb, not the original authors, processed these V and J calls. For this sample there are 800,000 to 1,300,000 distinct CDR3 sequences; approximately 26% appear just once. Around 0.75% of the sample belongs to the ten largest clones.

Study-wide conclusions, independent of this receptor: Because the CMV infection status of the donors was unknown, age-related changes in expanded clonotypes may potentially have been confounded. As age increased, observed TCR beta diversity per million T cells dropped in a roughly linear way, and a significant reduction was already evident by age 40. Total diversity estimates from one million sequenced T cells were considered lower bounds and underestimates. Compared with the aged group, the long-lived group had more naive CD4+ T cells, fewer expanded clones and increased TCR diversity, a pattern suggesting age selection. Bulk unsorted PBMC profiling prevented conclusive comparison of naive and antigen-experienced compartments. Observed TCR beta diversity correlated strongly with the percentage of naive T cells measured by flow cytometry.

The same data also contributed to another study, on T cells of mothers and their children. As the second paper documents: Nine systemically healthy Caucasian individuals, comprising three mothers and their six children, were included as donors. cDNA synthesis used all of the extracted RNA, with roughly 1.6 ug of RNA in each 15 ul reaction. In the second PCR, the M1S primer introduced both the sample barcodes and 2-4 random nucleotides. Over 8 million TCR beta CDR3 reads were obtained for each mother, and around 3 million reads were obtained for each child. In both related and unrelated pairs, thymic selection shapes the output of TCR recombination in a similar way, with inherited differences having only a minor effect. Normalized repertoire overlap was always slightly but never significantly higher in related than unrelated mother-child pairs. No persistent microchimeric T cell clones were found, with a detection sensitivity of approximately 100 clones per million clonotypes. The study used deep NGS to compare TCR beta repertoires of mothers and children, seeking features distinguishing related mother-child pairs from unrelated individuals. The mean age was roughly 40 +/- 4 years for the mothers and approximately 11 +/- 4 years for the children. After adapters were ligated using NEBNext reagents, the libraries underwent 100+100 nt paired-end sequencing on an Illumina HiSeq 2000. To avoid cross-contamination, the mother libraries and the child libraries were prepared a month apart and sequenced in separate runs. Between roughly 500,000 and 2,300,000 distinct TCR beta clonotypes were identified per donor. Naive TCR beta clonotypes were estimated from low-frequency clonotypes matched to each donor's FACS-determined naive share, without sorting.

This sequence was found in a girl aged 2-10 years in good health. Sequenced: blood.

The DNA sequence reads TGTGCCAGCAGATCCGACTACCTTGAGCAGTTCTTC. This is translated as CASRSDYLEQFF. This receptor chain uses TRBV12-3 or TRBV12-4 and TRBJ2-1; perhaps TRBD2 is the D gene, with 5 bases matching. A distance of 12 bases separates the germline ends of V and J, which lose 6 bases and 9 bases respectively. There are 12 amino acids in the CDR3, from cysteine to phenylalanine inclusive. Kept here is only the CDR3 DNA, which spans 36 bases and is read in frame from base 1.